This T cell receptor beta chain was sequenced in a study of T cells in Graves' hyperthyroidism and ophthalmopathy. Broader study findings: Most thyroid clonotypes with frequency above 0.001 were detected in blood.

The CDR3 covers 15 residues. The germline gives CDR1 SGHVS, CDR2 FQNEAQ. V lost 1 base to trimming and J lost 4 bases, with 10 bases between them. The CDR3 regions of TCR beta were amplified from RNA transcripts. The HTBI set primed first-round TCR CDR3 RT-PCR. One entry per CDR3 protein, called by TCRdb with MiXCR from the multiplex PCR reads. The data hold 600,000 to 750,000 distinct CDR3 sequences, with 15% to 20% observed a single time. This clonotype occurred a few times. Its antigen is not identified. It was considered stable Graves' hyperthyroidism when ophthalmopathy did not progress within 18 months. Patients having uncontrolled infection, another autoimmune disease, pregnancy or lactation were not included.

The chain joins TRBV7-8 to TRBJ1-4; D gene uncertain. Sequenced input: blood. This clonotype was obtained from a man in his fifties with Graves' hyperthyroidism. CDR3 sequence: CASSLGDIYNEKLFF. DNA for the CDR3: TGTGCCAGCAGCTTAGGGGATATCTATAATGAAAAACTGTTTTTT.